These T cell receptor beta chains were read from a single sample in a study of T-cell memory formation after mild COVID-19. In TCRdb, the 5' RACE reads were re-called with MiXCR into one record per CDR3 protein. The table has around 200,000 distinct CDR3 sequences, roughly a fifth seen once. What was sequenced was PBMCs or a T cell subset sorted from them (not recorded which). The receptors were sampled from an adult woman who had mild COVID-19 (a few samples of this study predate the infection). Cell type and time point are not known. CDR3s include the opening cysteine and the closing phenylalanine or tryptophan. The D gene is left open where the match is weak. A clone size is listed for some rows: how often the clone was seen (once, few, many), or a class if it is expanded.

J gene,V gene,D gene,clone size,CDR3 DNA,CDR3 protein
TRBJ2-7,TRBV12-3/TRBV12-4,TRBD1,NA,TGTGCCAGCAGTCTAACAGGGGACTACGAGCAGTACTTC,CASSLTGDYEQYF
TRBJ2-7,TRBV13,NA,few,TGTGCCAGCAGCTTAGCAGGGAGCAACGAGCAGTACTTC,CASSLAGSNEQYF
TRBJ1-4,TRBV5-1,NA,few,TGCGCCAGCAGCTTGGCGGCTTCACAGGAAAAACTGTTTTTT,CASSLAASQEKLFF
TRBJ1-2,TRBV7-9,TRBD1,few,TGTGCCAGCAACAACGGACAGGCCAACTATGGCTACACCTTC,CASNNGQANYGYTF
TRBJ2-7,TRBV7-9,NA,NA,TGTGCCAGCAGCTCCAGTACCTCGTTCTACGAGCAGTACTTC,CASSSSTSFYEQYF
TRBJ1-5,TRBV5-1,TRBD1,few,TGCGCCAGCAGCTTATACGGACAGGACAATCAGCCCCAGCATTTT,CASSLYGQDNQPQHF
TRBJ2-1,TRBV5-5,NA,few,TGTGCCAGCAGCTTGGTGCTGGAGCAGTTCTTC,CASSLVLEQFF
TRBJ1-2,TRBV25-1,NA,few,TGTGCCAGCTACAGCGTTTGGGGTGGCTACACCTTC,CASYSVWGGYTF
TRBJ2-5,TRBV29-1,TRBD2,many,TGCAGCGCCGATGAGGGACTAGCTATCGAGACCCAGTACTTC,CSADEGLAIETQYF
TRBJ2-5,TRBV6-2/TRBV6-3,TRBD2,NA,TGTGCCACAAAAGCGGGAGCGGGGGAGACCCAGTACTTC,CATKAGAGETQYF
TRBJ2-1,TRBV7-9,TRBD2,NA,TGTGCCAGCACCTCACGGTCAGGTCTAGCGGGGTACAATGAGCAGTTCTTC,CASTSRSGLAGYNEQFF
TRBJ2-7,TRBV7-9,TRBD2,many,TGTGCCAGCAGCTTGTTTACGGCGGGAGGACGGTCCTACGAGCAGTACTTC,CASSLFTAGGRSYEQYF
TRBJ2-1,TRBV7-3,NA,NA,TGTGCCAGCAGCTTCGGAGAGGCAGATGAGCAGTTCTTC,CASSFGEADEQFF
TRBJ2-3,TRBV27,NA,few,TGTGCCAGCAGTCCCACACAGGGTTCTCTCTTTACAGATACGCAGTATTTT,CASSPTQGSLFTDTQYF
TRBJ2-3,TRBV11-2,NA,few,TGTGCCAGCAGCGTCCCATGGGACCGATCTGATACGCAGTATTTT,CASSVPWDRSDTQYF
TRBJ2-3,TRBV24-1,TRBD2,NA,TGTGCCACCAGTGAGCAAGCGGGAGTGGATACGCAGTATTTT,CATSEQAGVDTQYF
TRBJ1-1,TRBV12-3/TRBV12-4,NA,few,TGTGCCAGCAGTTCTGCAGTAGGCAACACTGAAGCTTTCTTT,CASSSAVGNTEAFF
TRBJ1-1,TRBV12-3/TRBV12-4,NA,many,TGTGCCAGCAGTTACACTGAAGCTTTCTTT,CASSYTEAFF
TRBJ2-2,TRBV24-1,NA,NA,TGTGCCACCAGTGATTCCAGGGCGAACACCGGGGAGCTGTTTTTT,CATSDSRANTGELFF
TRBJ1-5,TRBV6-2/TRBV6-3,NA,NA,TGTGCCAGCAGTTCCCCACTGAGCGACGAGCATTTT,CASSSPLSDEHF
TRBJ1-6,TRBV6-5,NA,NA,TGTGCCAGCAGCAGGGCTAAAAGGAGCTCCTATAATTCACCCCTCCACTTT,CASSRAKRSSYNSPLHF
TRBJ2-3,TRBV27,TRBD2,NA,TGTGCCAGCAGTCCTGGACTAGGAGTTTTGGATACGCAGTATTTT,CASSPGLGVLDTQYF
TRBJ2-1,TRBV5-1,NA,NA,TGCGCCAGCGCCGGGGGTAGGTCCTACAATGAGCAGTTCTTC,CASAGGRSYNEQFF
TRBJ2-5,TRBV12-3/TRBV12-4,TRBD2,NA,TGTGCCAGCAGCATAGCGGGCGGGGGAACTGAAGAGACCCAGTACTTC,CASSIAGGGTEETQYF
TRBJ2-7,TRBV9,TRBD2,NA,TGTGCCAGCAGCGATCAACTAGCGGGGGGCCCCTACGAGCAGTACTTC,CASSDQLAGGPYEQYF
TRBJ2-1,TRBV7-3,TRBD2,NA,TGTGCCAGCAGCTTGGGACTAGCGGGGAGTAATGAGCAGTTCTTC,CASSLGLAGSNEQFF
TRBJ2-5,TRBV7-6,NA,NA,TGTGCCAGCAGCATACTAGAGACCCAGTACTTC,CASSILETQYF
TRBJ2-1,TRBV7-8,NA,NA,TGTGCCAGCAGCTGGGGACGGTACAATGAGCAGTTCTTC,CASSWGRYNEQFF
TRBJ2-2,TRBV9,NA,few,TGTGCCAGCAGCGTAGAGGGGGAAGAGCTGTTTTTT,CASSVEGEELFF
TRBJ1-1,TRBV7-9,NA,few,TGTGCCAGCACCCCGAGGGTCTCAGGGTTCGCTGAAGCTTTCTTT,CASTPRVSGFAEAFF
TRBJ2-7,TRBV6-2/TRBV6-3,TRBD2,NA,TGTGCCAGCAGTTCAGGGAGCGGGGGAATCGCCTACGAGCAGTACTTC,CASSSGSGGIAYEQYF
TRBJ2-7,TRBV7-9,NA,NA,TGTGCCAGCAGCTTTTCGGGGGATCTCACCTACGAGCAGTACTTC,CASSFSGDLTYEQYF
TRBJ2-1,TRBV3-1,TRBD2,few,TGTGCCAGCAGCCAAGCCCTAGCGGGGGAGGAGCAGTTCTTC,CASSQALAGEEQFF
TRBJ2-1,TRBV7-3,TRBD2,few,TGTGCCAGCAGCTTAGGCGGGGGTTTCTACAATGAGCAGTTCTTC,CASSLGGGFYNEQFF
TRBJ2-6,TRBV20-1,NA,NA,TGCAGTGCCGAGACCGTCTCCGAGGCCAACGTCCTGACTTTC,CSAETVSEANVLTF
TRBJ2-7,TRBV12-3/TRBV12-4,NA,few,TGTGCCAGCAGTTTATTGGCGGCCCCCTACGAGCAGTACTTC,CASSLLAAPYEQYF
TRBJ2-1,TRBV4-1,NA,few,TGCGCCAGCAGCCTTCCAGAGGGCCCCTACAATGAGCAGTTCTTC,CASSLPEGPYNEQFF
TRBJ2-7,TRBV4-1,NA,NA,TGCGCCAGCAGCCAGGGACCTAATCCTCTCTCGGGGTACGAGCAGTACTTC,CASSQGPNPLSGYEQYF
TRBJ2-7,TRBV5-6,NA,NA,TGTGCCAGCAGCTTGGGGGCAGGAAGGGCGTACGAGCAGTACTTC,CASSLGAGRAYEQYF
TRBJ2-2,TRBV5-1,NA,few,TGCGCCAGCAGCGTAGCGGATCCGAACACCGGGGAGCTGTTTTTT,CASSVADPNTGELFF
TRBJ1-1,TRBV6-2/TRBV6-3,NA,few,TGTGCCAGCAGGAGAGGTTACACTGAAGCTTTCTTT,CASRRGYTEAFF
TRBJ1-4,TRBV20-1,TRBD1,few,TGCAGTGCTAGTCAAGGGGGGGACGGGACAGGGGCCGGCGAAAAACTGTTTTTT,CSASQGGDGTGAGEKLFF
TRBJ2-3,TRBV18,NA,few,TGTGCCAGCTCACCCGGCCCGCGCACAGATACGCAGTATTTT,CASSPGPRTDTQYF
TRBJ2-2,TRBV2,TRBD1,NA,TGTGCCAGCAGAGATACCGGGACAGCCAACACCGGGGAGCTGTTTTTT,CASRDTGTANTGELFF
TRBJ2-3,TRBV6-4,TRBD2,few,TGTGCCAGCAGTGACACTAGCGGGGGGGCAGATACGCAGTATTTT,CASSDTSGGADTQYF
TRBJ2-3,TRBV2,NA,few,TGTGCCAGCAGTGACGACAACCGGGACGCCACAGATACGCAGTATTTT,CASSDDNRDATDTQYF
TRBJ2-7,TRBV29-1,TRBD1,few,TGCAGCGTTTATTCGGGACAGGGTACCTACGAGCAGTACTTC,CSVYSGQGTYEQYF
TRBJ2-7,TRBV27,NA,few,TGTGCCAGCAGTCCTTGGACCCTGGGAGACTACGAGCAGTACTTC,CASSPWTLGDYEQYF
TRBJ2-3,TRBV3-1,NA,few,TGTGCCAGCAGCCAAGAGGCTCCGAGGGGGGAAGGCACAGATACGCAGTATTTT,CASSQEAPRGEGTDTQYF
TRBJ2-5,TRBV5-5,NA,few,TGTGCCAGCAGCTTGGCCGGAAAGACCCAGTACTTC,CASSLAGKTQYF
TRBJ2-7,TRBV20-1,TRBD2,few,TGCAGTGCTAGAGATAGCGGACTAGCGAACTACGAGCAGTACTTC,CSARDSGLANYEQYF
TRBJ1-5,TRBV5-6,NA,NA,TGTGCCAGCAGCTTGGAGGGGGATCGTAGCAATCAGCCCCAGCATTTT,CASSLEGDRSNQPQHF
TRBJ2-1,TRBV4-1,NA,few,TGCGCCAGCAGCCAAGGGACGGGCAATGAGCAGTTCTTC,CASSQGTGNEQFF
TRBJ1-1,TRBV13,TRBD1,NA,TGTGCCAGCAGCCCCGAGCGGACAGGGGACACTGAAGCTTTCTTT,CASSPERTGDTEAFF
TRBJ1-5,TRBV25-1,NA,NA,TGTGCCAGCAGTGAGGCAGTGGGTCAGCCCCAGCATTTT,CASSEAVGQPQHF
TRBJ2-7,TRBV12-3/TRBV12-4,NA,NA,TGTGCCAGCAGTTTACACAGCTCCTACGAGCAGTACTTC,CASSLHSSYEQYF
TRBJ2-1,TRBV4-3,NA,NA,TGCGCCAGCAGCCAAGATCGGAGCGGTGAGCAGTTCTTC,CASSQDRSGEQFF